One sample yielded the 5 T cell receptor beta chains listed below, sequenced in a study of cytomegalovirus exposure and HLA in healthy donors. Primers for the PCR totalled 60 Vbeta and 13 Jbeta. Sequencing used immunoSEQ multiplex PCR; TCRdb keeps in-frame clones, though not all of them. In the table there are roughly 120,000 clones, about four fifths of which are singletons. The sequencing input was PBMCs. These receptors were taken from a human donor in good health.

CDR3: CASSQESGGRNEQFF. In DNA, the CDR3 is TGCGCCAGCAGCCAAGAATCGGGGGGGCGAAATGAGCAGTTCTTC. This rearrangement joins TRBV4-1 to TRBJ2-1; 8 bases line up with TRBD2. The length of the CDR3 is 15 residues. In germline, CDR1 is MGHRA, CDR2 YSYEKL. V shed 0 bases, J shed 7 bases, and the junction held 5 bases outside the gene matches.

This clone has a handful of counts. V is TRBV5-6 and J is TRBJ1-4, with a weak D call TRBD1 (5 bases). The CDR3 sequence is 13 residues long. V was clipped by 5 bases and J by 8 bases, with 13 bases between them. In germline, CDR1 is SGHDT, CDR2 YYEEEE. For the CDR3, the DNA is TGTGCCAGCAGGACTCAGGGATTCGAAAAACTGTTTTTT. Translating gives CASRTQGFEKLFF.

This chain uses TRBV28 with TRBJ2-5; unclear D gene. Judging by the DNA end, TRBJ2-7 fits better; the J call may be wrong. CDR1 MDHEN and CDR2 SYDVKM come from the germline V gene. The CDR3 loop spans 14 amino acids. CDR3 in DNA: TGTGCCAGCAGTTTTGTGGAGATTACCTACGAGCAGTACTTC. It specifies CASSFVEITYEQYF.

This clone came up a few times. CDR3 DNA: TGTGCCAGCAGCTTGGAAACGGGAGAGCAGTACTTC. Its protein is CASSLETGEQYF. The rearrangement joins TRBV5-4 to TRBJ2-7; the D gene is possibly TRBD2 (5 bases). The V gene lost 0 bases and the J gene lost 7 bases, with 8 bases spanning the gap. CDR1 and CDR2 (germline): SGHNT, YYREEE (reference sequence). The CDR3 length is 12 residues.

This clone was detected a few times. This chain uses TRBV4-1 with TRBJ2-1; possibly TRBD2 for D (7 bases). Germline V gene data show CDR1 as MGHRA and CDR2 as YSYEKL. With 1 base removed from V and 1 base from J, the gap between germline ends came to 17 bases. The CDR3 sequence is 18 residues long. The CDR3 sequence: CASSQVRRGGGSYNEQFF. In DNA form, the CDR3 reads TGCGCCAGCAGCCAAGTACGTAGGGGGGGTGGGTCCTACAATGAGCAGTTCTTC.